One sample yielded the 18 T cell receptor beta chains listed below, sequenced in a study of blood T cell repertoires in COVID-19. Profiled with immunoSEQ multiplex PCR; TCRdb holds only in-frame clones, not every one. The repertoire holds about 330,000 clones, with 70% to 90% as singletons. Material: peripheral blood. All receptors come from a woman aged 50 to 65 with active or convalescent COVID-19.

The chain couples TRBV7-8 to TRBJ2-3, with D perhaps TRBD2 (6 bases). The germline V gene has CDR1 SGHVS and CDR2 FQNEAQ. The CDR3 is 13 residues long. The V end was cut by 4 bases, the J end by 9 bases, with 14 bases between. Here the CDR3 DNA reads TGTGCCAGCAGCTCCCCGGGGGTTAGCACGCAGTATTTT. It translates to CASSSPGVSTQYF. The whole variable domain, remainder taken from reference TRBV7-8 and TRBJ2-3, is GAGVSQSPRYKVAKRGQDVALRCDPISGHVSLFWYQQALGQGPEFLTYFQNEAQLDKSGLPSDRFFAERPEGSVSTLKIQRTQQEDSAVYLCASSSPGVSTQYFGPGTRLTVL.

DNA of the CDR3: TGTGCCACCAGTGCCGCTGGACTAGTACTCACAGATACGCAGTATTTT. Encoded protein: CATSAAGLVLTDTQYF. The rearrangement joins TRBV24-1 to TRBJ2-3; TRBD2 agrees at 7 bases. V lost 5 bases, J lost 2 bases, and 9 bases stayed unmatched. Germline lookup yields CDR1 KGHDR and CDR2 SFDVKD. This CDR3 is built from 16 residues.

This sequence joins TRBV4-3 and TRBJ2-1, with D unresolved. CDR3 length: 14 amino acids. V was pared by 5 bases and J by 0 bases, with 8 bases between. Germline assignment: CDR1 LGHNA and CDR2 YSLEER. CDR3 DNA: TGCGCCAGCAGCGCACAGAGCTCCTACAATGAGCAGTTCTTC. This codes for CASSAQSSYNEQFF.

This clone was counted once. The DNA of the CDR3 is TGCGCCAGCAGCCAAGGGGCTAGCGGGTACACAGATACGCAGTATTTT. Translating gives CASSQGASGYTDTQYF. The rearrangement joins TRBV4-3 to TRBJ2-3; 8 bases fit TRBD2. This CDR3 is built from 16 residues. The V segment lost 1 base and the J segment 2 bases; nucleotides outside the gene matches: 5. CDR1 and CDR2 (germline): LGHNA, YSLEER.

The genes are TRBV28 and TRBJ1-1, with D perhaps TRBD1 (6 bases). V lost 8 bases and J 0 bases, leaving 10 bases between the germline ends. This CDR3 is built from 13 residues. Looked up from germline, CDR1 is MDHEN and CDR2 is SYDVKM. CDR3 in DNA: TGTGCCAGCGTCAGGGGTATGAACACTGAAGCTTTCTTT. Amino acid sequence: CASVRGMNTEAFF.

The CDR3 loop is CASSLGAGLTETQYF. Here the CDR3 DNA reads TGCGCCAGCAGCTTGGGGGCGGGTTTAACCGAGACCCAGTACTTC. J is TRBJ2-5 and V is TRBV5-1; weak D call: TRBD2 (5 bases). Germline V gene sequence: CDR1 SGHRS, CDR2 YFSETQ. Between the trimmed V and J ends, which lost 0 bases and 5 bases, there was a span of 14 bases. This CDR3 contains 15 residues. Supplemented by reference TRBV5-1 and TRBJ2-5, the full variable domain reads KAGVTQTPRYLIKTRGQQVTLSCSPISGHRSVSWYQQTPGQGLQFLFEYFSETQRNKGNFPGRFSGRQFSNSRSEMNVSTLELGDSALYLCASSLGAGLTETQYFGPGTRLLVL.

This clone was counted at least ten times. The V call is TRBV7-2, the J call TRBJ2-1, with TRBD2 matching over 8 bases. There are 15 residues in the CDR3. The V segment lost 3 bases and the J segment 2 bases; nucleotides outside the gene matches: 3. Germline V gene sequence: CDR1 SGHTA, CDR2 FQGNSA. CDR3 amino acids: CASSLGTRAYNEQFF. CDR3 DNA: TGTGCCAGCAGCTTGGGGACTAGAGCCTACAATGAGCAGTTCTTC.

The CDR3: CASSLVGLPDNEQFF. The CDR3 bases are TGCGCCAGCAGCTTGGTGGGACTCCCCGACAATGAGCAGTTCTTC. This chain links TRBV5-1 with TRBJ2-1, with a weak D call TRBD2 (6 bases). Germline lookup yields CDR1 SGHRS and CDR2 YFSETQ. The CDR3 sequence is 15 residues long. V was clipped by 0 bases and J by 5 bases, with 12 bases between them.

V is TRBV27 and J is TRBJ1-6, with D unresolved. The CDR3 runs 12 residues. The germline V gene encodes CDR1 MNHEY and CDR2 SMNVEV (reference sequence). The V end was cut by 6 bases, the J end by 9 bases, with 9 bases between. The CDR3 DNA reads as TGTGCCAGCAGGGGCGGAGGTTCACCCCTCCACTTT. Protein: CASRGGGSPLHF.

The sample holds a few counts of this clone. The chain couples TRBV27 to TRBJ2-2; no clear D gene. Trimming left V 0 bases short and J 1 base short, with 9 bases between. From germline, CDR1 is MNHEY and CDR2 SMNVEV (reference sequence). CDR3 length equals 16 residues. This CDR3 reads CASSLSRSLNTGELFF. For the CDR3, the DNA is TGTGCCAGCAGTTTATCTCGTAGCCTGAACACCGGGGAGCTGTTTTTT.

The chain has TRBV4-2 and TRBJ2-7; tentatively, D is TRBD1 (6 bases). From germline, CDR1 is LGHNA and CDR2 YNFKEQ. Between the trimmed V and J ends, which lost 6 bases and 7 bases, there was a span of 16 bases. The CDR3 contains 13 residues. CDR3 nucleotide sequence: TGTGCCAGCAGTAAAACCCAGGGGTGGGAGCAGTACTTC. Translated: CASSKTQGWEQYF.

The chain's CDR3 is CASSPPLIPMNTEAFF. The CDR3 DNA follows: TGTGCCAGCTCACCACCGCTTATCCCTATGAACACTGAAGCTTTCTTT. The chain couples TRBV18 to TRBJ1-1; D unresolved. The V and J ends lost 0 bases and 0 bases respectively, with 11 bases between them. The CDR3 is made up of 16 amino acids. Germline CDR1 is KGHSH and CDR2 is LQKENI.

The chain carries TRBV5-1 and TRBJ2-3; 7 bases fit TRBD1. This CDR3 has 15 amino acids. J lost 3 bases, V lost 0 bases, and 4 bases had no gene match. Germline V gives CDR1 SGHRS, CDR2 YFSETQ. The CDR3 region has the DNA TGCGCCAGCAGCTTGGGACAGGGACCAACAGATACGCAGTATTTT. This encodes CASSLGQGPTDTQYF.

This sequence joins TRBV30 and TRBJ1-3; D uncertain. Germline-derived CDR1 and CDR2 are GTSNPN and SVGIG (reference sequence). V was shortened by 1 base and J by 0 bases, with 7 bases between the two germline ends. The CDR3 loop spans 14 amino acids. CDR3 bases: TGTGCCTGGAGTGCTCAGATCTCTGGAAACACCATATATTTT. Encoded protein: CAWSAQISGNTIYF.

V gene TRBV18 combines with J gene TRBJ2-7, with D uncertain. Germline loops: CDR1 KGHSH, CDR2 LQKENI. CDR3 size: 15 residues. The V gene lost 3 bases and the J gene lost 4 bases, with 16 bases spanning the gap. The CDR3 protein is CASSPILQSTYEQYF. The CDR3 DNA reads TGTGCCAGCTCACCTATATTACAGAGTACTTACGAGCAGTACTTC. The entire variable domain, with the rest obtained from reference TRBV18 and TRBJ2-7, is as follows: NAGVMQNPRHLVRRRGQEARLRCSPMKGHSHVYWYRQLPEEGLKFMVYLQKENIIDESGMPKERFSAEFPKEGPSILRIQQVVRGDSAAYFCASSPILQSTYEQYFGPGTRLTVT.

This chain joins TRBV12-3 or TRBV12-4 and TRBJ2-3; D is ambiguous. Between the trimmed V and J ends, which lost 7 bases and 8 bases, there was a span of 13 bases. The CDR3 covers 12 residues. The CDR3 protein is CASNLNLGTQYF. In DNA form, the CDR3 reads TGTGCCAGCAACCTGAACCTAGGTACGCAGTATTTT.

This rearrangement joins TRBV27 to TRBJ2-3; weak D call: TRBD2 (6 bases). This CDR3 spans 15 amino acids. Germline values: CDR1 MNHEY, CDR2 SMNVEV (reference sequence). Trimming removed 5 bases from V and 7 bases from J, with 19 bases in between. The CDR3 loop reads CASSAYRGGDNTQYF. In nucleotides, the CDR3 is TGTGCCAGCAGTGCCTATCGGGGAGGAGATAATACGCAGTATTTT.

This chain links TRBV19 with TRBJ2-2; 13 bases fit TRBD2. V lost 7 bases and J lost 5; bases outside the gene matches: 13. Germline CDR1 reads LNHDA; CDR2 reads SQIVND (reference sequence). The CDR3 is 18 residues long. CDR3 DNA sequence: TGTGCCAGTACCAGGACTAGCGGGGGCCCTTCCCTGACCGGGGAGCTGTTTTTT. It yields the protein CASTRTSGGPSLTGELFF.